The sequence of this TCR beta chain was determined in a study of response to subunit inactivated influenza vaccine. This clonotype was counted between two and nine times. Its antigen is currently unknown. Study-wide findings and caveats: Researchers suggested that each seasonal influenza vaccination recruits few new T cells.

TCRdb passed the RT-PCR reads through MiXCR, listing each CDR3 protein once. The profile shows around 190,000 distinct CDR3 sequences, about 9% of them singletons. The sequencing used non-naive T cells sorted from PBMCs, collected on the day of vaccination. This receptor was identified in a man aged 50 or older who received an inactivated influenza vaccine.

CDR3 amino acids: CASNLVGQGANEQFF. CDR3 DNA: TGTGCCAGCAACCTCGTTGGGCAGGGGGCAAATGAGCAGTTCTTC. The genes are TRBV5-6 and TRBJ2-1; 8 bases match TRBD1. The CDR3 consists of 15 residues. V lost 6 bases, J lost 7 bases, and 12 bases stayed unmatched. The germline V gene encodes CDR1 SGHDT and CDR2 YYEEEE.